This T cell receptor beta chain is drawn from a study of early T cells in non-severe SARS-CoV-2 infection. For the study at large: Sequenced material consisted of bulk RNA (from unsorted whole blood), and chains were unpaired. Overall study findings and caveats: Reliance on VDJdb matching favored anti-spike CD8 responses; private and CD4 specificities were missed.

Details on this clonotype: Its specificity is not known.

Separate cDNA molecules each had unique molecular identifiers attached to them. Each CDR3 protein is one row after TCRdb ran MiXCR on the 5' RACE reads. The table lists about 56,000 distinct CDR3 sequences, about 10% of them singletons. This CDR3 is built from 17 residues. Germline CDR1 MNHEY, CDR2 SVGEGT. V was cut by 7 bases and J by 0 bases, with 22 bases left in between. This receptor was obtained from an adult who was a healthcare worker with PCR-confirmed SARS-CoV-2 infection or an uninfected control (not recorded which). The V and J genes are TRBV6-2 or TRBV6-3 and TRBJ2-7, with a tentative D call TRBD2 (6 bases). Material for sequencing was whole blood. CDR3 nucleotides: TGTGCCAGCACCGAAATCAGGTGGGGGGTCGGCTCCTACGAGCAGTACTTC. Translating gives CASTEIRWGVGSYEQYF.